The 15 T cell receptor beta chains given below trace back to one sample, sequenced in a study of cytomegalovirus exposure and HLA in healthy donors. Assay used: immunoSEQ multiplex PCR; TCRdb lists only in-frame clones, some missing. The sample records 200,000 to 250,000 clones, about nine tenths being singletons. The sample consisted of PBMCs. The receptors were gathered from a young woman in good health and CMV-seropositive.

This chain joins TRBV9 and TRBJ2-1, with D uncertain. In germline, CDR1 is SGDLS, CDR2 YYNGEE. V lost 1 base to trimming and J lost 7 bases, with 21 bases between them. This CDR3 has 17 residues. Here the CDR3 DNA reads TGTGCCAGCAGCGTACGGAAAGGAGTAGCTCCAACAAATGAGCAGTTCTTC. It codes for CASSVRKGVAPTNEQFF.

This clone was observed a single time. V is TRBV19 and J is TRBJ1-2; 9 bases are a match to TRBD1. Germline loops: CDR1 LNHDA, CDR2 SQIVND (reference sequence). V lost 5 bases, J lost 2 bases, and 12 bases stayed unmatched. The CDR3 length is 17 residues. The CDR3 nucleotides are TGTGCCAGTAGTCTCTGGACAGGGGAGGGGCGGAACTATGGCTACACCTTC. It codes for CASSLWTGEGRNYGYTF.

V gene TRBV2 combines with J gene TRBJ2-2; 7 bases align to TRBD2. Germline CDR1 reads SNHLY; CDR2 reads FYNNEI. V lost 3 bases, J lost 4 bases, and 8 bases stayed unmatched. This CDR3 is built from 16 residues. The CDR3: CASSEGPGEGTGELFF. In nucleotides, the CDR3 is TGTGCCAGCAGTGAGGGGCCCGGGGAGGGCACCGGGGAGCTGTTTTTT.

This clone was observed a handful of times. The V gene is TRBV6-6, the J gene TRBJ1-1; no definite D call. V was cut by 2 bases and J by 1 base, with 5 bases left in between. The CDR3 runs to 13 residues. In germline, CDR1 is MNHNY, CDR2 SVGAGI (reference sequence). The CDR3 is CASSYPPNTEAFF. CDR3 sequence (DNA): TGTGCCAGCAGTTACCCTCCGAACACTGAAGCTTTCTTT.

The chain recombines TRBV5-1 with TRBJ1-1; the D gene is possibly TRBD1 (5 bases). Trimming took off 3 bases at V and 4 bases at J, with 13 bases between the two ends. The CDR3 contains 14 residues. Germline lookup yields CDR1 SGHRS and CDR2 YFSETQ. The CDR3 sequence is CASSSGMRSTEAFF. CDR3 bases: TGCGCCAGCAGCTCAGGGATGAGAAGCACTGAAGCTTTCTTT.

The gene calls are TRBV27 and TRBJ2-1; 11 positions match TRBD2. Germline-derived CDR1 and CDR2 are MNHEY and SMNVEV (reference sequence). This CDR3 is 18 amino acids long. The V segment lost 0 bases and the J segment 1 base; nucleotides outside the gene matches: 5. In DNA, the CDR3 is TGTGCCAGCAGTTTATCGACTAGCGGGATAGTATCCTACAATGAGCAGTTCTTC. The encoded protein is CASSLSTSGIVSYNEQFF.

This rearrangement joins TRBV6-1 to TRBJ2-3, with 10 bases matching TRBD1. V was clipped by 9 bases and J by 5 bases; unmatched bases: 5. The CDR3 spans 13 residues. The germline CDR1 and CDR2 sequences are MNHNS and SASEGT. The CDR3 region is CARWTGGGDTQYF. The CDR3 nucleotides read TGTGCCAGATGGACAGGGGGAGGAGATACGCAGTATTTT.

CDR3 protein: CASSLPGLKEQYF. The CDR3 coding sequence is TGTGCCAGCAGCTTGCCGGGACTCAAGGAGCAGTACTTC. The V and J genes are TRBV5-4 and TRBJ2-7; D is possibly TRBD2 (6 bases). CDR1 SGHNT and CDR2 YYREEE come from the germline V gene (reference sequence). The germline V and J ends were trimmed by 1 base and 7 bases, with 12 bases remaining between them. The CDR3 totals 13 residues.

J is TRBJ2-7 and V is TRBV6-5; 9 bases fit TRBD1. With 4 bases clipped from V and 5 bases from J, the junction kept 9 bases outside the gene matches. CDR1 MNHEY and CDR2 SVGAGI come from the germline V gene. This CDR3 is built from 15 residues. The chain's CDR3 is CASSFTGGGKHEQYF. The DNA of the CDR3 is TGTGCCAGCAGTTTTACAGGGGGCGGGAAACACGAGCAGTACTTC.

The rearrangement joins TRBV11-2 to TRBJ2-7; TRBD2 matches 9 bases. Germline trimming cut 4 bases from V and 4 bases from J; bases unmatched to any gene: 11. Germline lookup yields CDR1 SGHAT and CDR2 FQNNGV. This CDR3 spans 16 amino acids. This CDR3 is CASSSPRGSGGYEQYF. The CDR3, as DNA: TGTGCCAGCAGCTCTCCCCGGGGTAGCGGGGGATACGAGCAGTACTTC.

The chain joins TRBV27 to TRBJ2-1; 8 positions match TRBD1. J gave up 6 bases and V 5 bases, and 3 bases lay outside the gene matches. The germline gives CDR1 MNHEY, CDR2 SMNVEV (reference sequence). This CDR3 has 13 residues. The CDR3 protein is CASSLGTGNEQFF. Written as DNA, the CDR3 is TGTGCCAGCAGTCTTGGGACAGGCAATGAGCAGTTCTTC.

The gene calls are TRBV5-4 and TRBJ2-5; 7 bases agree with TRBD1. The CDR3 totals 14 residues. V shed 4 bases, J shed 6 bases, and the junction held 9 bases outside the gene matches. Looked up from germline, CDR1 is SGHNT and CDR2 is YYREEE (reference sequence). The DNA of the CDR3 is TGTGCCAGCAGCCCACAGGGGATAATGAAGACCCAGTACTTC. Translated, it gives CASSPQGIMKTQYF.

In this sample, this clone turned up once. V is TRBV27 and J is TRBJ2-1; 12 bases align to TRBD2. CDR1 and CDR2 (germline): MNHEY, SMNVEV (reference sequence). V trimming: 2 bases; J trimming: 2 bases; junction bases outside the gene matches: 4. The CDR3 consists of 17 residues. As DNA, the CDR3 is TGTGCCAGCAGTTTACTAGCGGGAGGGTTAGCCTACAATGAGCAGTTCTTC. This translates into CASSLLAGGLAYNEQFF.

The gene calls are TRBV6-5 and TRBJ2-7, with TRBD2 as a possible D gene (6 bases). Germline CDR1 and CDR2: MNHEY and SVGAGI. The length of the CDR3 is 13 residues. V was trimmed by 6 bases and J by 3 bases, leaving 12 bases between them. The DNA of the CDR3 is TGTGCCAGCAGCTTAGCGGCGGGCTACGAGCAGTACTTC. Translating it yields CASSLAAGYEQYF.

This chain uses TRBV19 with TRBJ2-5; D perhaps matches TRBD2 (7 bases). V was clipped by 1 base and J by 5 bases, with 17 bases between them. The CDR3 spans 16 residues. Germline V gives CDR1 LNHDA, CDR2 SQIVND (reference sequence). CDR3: CASSIGEGGLTETQYF. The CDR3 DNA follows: TGTGCCAGTAGTATAGGGGAGGGGGGGCTTACGGAGACCCAGTACTTC.